The source of this T cell receptor beta chain is a study of blood T cell repertoires in COVID-19. Study as a whole: Samples of COVID-19 (acute and convalescent) were obtained from the United States, Italy and Spain.

The germline CDR1 and CDR2 sequences are LNHDA and SQIVND (reference sequence). V lost 4 bases, J lost 3 bases, and 11 bases lay in between. This CDR3 spans 14 amino acids. TCRdb's copy holds only in-frame clones and misses some; the assay was immunoSEQ multiplex PCR. The table lists a few hundred thousand clones, roughly four fifths of them singletons. Self-reported history from a screening survey and questionnaire set each donor's cohort. The sequence was obtained from a man between 50 and 59 years old who had recovered from COVID-19. Sequenced input: PBMCs or T cells enriched from blood (not recorded which). The V gene is TRBV19, the J gene TRBJ2-3; perhaps TRBD2 as D (6 bases). CDR3 in DNA: TGTGCCAGTAGTACGGACGGGACTACAGATACGCAGTATTTT. Translation gives CASSTDGTTDTQYF.